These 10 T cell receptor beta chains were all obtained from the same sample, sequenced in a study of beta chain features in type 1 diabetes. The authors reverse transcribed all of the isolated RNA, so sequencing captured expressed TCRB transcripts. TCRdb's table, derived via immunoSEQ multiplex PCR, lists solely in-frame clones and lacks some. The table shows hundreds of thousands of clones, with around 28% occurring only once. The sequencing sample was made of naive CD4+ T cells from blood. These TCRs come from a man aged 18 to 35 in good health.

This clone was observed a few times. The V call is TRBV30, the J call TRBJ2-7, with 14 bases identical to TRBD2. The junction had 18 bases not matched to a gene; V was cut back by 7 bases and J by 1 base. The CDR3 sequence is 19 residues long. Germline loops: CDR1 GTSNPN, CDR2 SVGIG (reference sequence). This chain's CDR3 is CAYSGTGTSGSLVSYEQYF. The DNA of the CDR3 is TGTGCCTACTCGGGTACCGGGACTAGCGGGAGTCTGGTGTCCTACGAGCAGTACTTC.

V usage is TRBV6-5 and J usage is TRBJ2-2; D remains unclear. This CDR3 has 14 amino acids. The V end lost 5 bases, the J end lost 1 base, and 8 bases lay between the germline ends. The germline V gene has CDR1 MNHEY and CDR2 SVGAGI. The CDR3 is CASSPSLNTGELFF. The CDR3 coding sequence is TGTGCCAGCAGTCCCAGCTTGAACACCGGGGAGCTGTTTTTT.

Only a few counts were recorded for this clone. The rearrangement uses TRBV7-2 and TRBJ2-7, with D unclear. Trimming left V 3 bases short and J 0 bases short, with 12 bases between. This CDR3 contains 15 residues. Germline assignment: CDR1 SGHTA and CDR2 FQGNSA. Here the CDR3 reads CASSLTGPLSYEQYF. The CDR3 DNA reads TGTGCCAGCAGCTTGACCGGGCCCCTCTCCTACGAGCAGTACTTC.

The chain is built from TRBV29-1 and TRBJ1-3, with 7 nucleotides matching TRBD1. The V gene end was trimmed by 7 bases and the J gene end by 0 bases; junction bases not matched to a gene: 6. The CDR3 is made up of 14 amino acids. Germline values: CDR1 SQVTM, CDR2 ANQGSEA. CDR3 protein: CSGAQGNSGNTIYF. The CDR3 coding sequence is TGCAGCGGGGCACAGGGGAACTCTGGAAACACCATATATTTT.

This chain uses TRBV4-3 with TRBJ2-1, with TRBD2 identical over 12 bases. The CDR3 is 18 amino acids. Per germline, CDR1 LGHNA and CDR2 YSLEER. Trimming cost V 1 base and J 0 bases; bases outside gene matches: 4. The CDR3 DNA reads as TGCGCCAGCAGCCAAGGCCGGACTAGCGGGAACTCCTACAATGAGCAGTTCTTC. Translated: CASSQGRTSGNSYNEQFF.

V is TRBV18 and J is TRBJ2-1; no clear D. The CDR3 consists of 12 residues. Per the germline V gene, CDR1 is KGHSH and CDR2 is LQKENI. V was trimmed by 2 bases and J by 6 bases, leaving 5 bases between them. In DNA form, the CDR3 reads TGTGCCAGCTCACCAGGGGTCAATGAGCAGTTCTTC. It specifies CASSPGVNEQFF.

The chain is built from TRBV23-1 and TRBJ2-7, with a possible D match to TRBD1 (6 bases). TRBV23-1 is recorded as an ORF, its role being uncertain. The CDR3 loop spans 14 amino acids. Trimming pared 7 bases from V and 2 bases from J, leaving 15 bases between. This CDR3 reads CASKSGDMAYEQYF. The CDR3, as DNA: TGCGCCAGCAAATCAGGGGATATGGCCTACGAGCAGTACTTC.

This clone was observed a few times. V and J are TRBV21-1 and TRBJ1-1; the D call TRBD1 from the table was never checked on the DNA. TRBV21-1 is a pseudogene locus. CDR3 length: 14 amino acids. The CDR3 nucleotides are TGTGCCAGCAGCTGTGGGACAGGTCCCACTGAAGCTTTCTTT. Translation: CASSCGTGPTEAFF.

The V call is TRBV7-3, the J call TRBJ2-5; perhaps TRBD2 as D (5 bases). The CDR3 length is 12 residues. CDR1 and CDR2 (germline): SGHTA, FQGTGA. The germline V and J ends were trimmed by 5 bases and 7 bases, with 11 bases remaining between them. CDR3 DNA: TGTGCCAGCAGCCCCGGTGGAGGGACCCAGTACTTC. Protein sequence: CASSPGGGTQYF.

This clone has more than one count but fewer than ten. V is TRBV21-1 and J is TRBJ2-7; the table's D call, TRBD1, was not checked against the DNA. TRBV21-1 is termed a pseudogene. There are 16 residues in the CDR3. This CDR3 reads CASSAYRDTLTYEQYF. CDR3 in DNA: TGTGCCAGCAGCGCCTACCGGGACACACTTACCTACGAGCAGTACTTC.